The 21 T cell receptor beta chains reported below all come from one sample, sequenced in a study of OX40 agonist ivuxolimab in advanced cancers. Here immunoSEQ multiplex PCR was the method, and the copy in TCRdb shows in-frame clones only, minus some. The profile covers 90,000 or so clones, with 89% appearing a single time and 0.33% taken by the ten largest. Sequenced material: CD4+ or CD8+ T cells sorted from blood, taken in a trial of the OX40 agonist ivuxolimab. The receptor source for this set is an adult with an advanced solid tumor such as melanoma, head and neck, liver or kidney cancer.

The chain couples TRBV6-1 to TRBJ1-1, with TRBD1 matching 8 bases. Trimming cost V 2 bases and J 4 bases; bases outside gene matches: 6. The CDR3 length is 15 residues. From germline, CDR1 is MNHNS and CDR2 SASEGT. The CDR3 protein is CASSELPRGPTEAFF. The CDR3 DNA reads TGTGCCAGCAGTGAACTACCCAGGGGGCCCACTGAAGCTTTCTTT.

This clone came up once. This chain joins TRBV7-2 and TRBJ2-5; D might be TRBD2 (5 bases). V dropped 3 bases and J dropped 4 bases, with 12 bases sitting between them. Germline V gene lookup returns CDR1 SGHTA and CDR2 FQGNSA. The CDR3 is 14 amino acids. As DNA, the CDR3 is TGTGCCAGCAGCTTTGCTCGGGGTGGAGAGACCCAGTACTTC. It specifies CASSFARGGETQYF.

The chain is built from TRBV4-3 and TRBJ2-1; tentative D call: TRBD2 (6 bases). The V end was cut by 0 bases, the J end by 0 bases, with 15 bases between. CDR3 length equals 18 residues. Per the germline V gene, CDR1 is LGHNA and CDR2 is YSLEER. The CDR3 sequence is CASSQEGGGYSSYNEQFF. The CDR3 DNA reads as TGCGCCAGCAGCCAAGAGGGGGGAGGTTACAGCTCCTACAATGAGCAGTTCTTC.

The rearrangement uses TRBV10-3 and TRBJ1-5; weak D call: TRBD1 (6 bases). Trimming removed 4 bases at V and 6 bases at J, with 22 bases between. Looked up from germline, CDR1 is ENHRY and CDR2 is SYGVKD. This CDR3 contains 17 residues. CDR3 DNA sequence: TGTGCCATCAGTGCAGCGCGAAACCCAAGAGGGGGTCAGCCCCAGCATTTT. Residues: CAISAARNPRGGQPQHF.

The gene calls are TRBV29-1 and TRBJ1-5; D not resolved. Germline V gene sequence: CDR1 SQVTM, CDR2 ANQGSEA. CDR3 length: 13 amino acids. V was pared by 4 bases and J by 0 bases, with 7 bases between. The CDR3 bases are TGCAGCGTTGGAGATAATAGCAATCAGCCCCAGCATTTT. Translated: CSVGDNSNQPQHF.

The CDR3 protein is CASSLAGSSTEAFF. Written as DNA, the CDR3 is TGTGCCAGCAGCTTAGCTGGTTCTAGCACTGAAGCTTTCTTT. This rearrangement joins TRBV11-1 to TRBJ1-1; D uncertain. Germline V gene lookup returns CDR1 SGHAT and CDR2 FQDESV (reference sequence). V was pared by 0 bases and J by 4 bases, with 9 bases between. The CDR3 consists of 14 residues. Full variable domain (rest looked up from reference TRBV11-1 and TRBJ1-1): EAEVAQSPRYKITEKSQAVAFWCDPISGHATLYWYRQILGQGPELLVQFQDESVVDDSQLPKDRFSAERLKGVDSTLKIQPAELGDSAMYLCASSLAGSSTEAFFGQGTRLTVV.

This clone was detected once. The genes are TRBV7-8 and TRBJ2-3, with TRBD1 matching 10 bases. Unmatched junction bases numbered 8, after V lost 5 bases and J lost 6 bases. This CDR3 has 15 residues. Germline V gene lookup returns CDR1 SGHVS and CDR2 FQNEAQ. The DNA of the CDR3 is TGTGCCAGCAGCAGGGACAGGGGTTTCTCGGATACGCAGTATTTT. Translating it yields CASSRDRGFSDTQYF.

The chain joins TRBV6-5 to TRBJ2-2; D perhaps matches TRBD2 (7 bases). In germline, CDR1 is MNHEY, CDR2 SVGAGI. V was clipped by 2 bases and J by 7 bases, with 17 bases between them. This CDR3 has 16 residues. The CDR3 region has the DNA TGTGCCAGCAGTTACCGGGGGCCCTCGGGGGGCGGGGAGCTGTTTTTT. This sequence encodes CASSYRGPSGGGELFF.

The CDR3 DNA reads as TGTGCCAGCAGTCGACCCGGGATGAACACTGAAGCTTTCTTT. Its translation is CASSRPGMNTEAFF. V is TRBV7-9 and J is TRBJ1-1; D not certain. Per germline, CDR1 SEHNR and CDR2 FQNEAQ (reference sequence). The germline V and J ends were trimmed by 6 bases and 0 bases, with 11 bases remaining between them. This CDR3 contains 14 residues.

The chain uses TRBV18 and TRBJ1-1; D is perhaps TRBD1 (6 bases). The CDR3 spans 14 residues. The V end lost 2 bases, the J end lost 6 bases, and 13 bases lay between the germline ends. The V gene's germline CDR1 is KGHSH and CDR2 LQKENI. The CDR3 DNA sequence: TGTGCCAGCTCACCATTAATGGGGGGCGCTGAAGCTTTCTTT. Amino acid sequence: CASSPLMGGAEAFF.

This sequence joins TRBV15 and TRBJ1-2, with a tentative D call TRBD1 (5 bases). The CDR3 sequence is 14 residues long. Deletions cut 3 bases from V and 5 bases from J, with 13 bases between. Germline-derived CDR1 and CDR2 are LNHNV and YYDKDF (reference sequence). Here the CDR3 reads CATSRGTAEYGYTF. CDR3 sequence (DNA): TGTGCCACCAGCAGGGGGACGGCGGAATATGGCTACACCTTC.

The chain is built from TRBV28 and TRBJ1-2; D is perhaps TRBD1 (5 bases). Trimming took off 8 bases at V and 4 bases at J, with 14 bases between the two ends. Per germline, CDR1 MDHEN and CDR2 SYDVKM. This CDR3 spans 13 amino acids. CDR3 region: CASESGAIYGYTF. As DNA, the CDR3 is TGTGCCAGCGAATCCGGGGCAATCTATGGCTACACCTTC.

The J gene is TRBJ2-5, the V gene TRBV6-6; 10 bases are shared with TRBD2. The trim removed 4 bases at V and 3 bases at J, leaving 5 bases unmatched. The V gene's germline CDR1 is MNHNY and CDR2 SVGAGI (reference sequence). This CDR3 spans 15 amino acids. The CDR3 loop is CASSWSGGAKETQYF. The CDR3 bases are TGTGCCAGCAGTTGGAGCGGGGGGGCTAAAGAGACCCAGTACTTC.

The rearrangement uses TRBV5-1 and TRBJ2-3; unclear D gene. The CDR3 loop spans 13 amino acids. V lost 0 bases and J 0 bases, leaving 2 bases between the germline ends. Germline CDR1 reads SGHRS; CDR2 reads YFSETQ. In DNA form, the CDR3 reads TGCGCCAGCAGCTTGGATAGCACAGATACGCAGTATTTT. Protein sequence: CASSLDSTDTQYF. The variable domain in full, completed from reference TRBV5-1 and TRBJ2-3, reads KAGVTQTPRYLIKTRGQQVTLSCSPISGHRSVSWYQQTPGQGLQFLFEYFSETQRNKGNFPGRFSGRQFSNSRSEMNVSTLELGDSALYLCASSLDSTDTQYFGPGTRLTVL.

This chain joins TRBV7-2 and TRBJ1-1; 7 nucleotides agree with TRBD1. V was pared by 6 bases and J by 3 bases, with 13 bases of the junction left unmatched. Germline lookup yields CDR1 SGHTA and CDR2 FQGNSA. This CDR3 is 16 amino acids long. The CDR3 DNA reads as TGTGCCAGCAGGGTCGTACCGGGACAGAGGGACACTGAAGCTTTCTTT. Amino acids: CASRVVPGQRDTEAFF.

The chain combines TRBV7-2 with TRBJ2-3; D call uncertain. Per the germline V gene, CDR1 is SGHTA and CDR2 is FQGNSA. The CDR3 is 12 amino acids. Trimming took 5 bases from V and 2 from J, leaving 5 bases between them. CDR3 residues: CASSSYTDTQYF. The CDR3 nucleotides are TGTGCCAGCAGCAGCTACACAGATACGCAGTATTTT.

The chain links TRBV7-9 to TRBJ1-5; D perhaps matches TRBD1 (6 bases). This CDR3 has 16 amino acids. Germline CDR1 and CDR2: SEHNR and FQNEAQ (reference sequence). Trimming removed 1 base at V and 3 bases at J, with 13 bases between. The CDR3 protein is CASSLVGRGTNQPQHF. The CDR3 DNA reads TGTGCCAGCAGCTTAGTGGGGAGGGGGACCAATCAGCCCCAGCATTTT.

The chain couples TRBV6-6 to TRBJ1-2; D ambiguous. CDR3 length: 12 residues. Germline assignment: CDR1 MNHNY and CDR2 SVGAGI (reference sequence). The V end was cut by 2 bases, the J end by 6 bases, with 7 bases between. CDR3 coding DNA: TGTGCCAGCAGTTACCTAAAGGATGGCTACACCTTC. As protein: CASSYLKDGYTF.

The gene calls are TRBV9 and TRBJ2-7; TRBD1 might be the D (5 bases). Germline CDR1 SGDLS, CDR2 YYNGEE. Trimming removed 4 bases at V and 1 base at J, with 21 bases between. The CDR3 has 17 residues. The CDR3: CASSPQGERFLSYEQYF. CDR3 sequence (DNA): TGTGCCAGCAGCCCCCAGGGCGAGCGATTCCTATCCTACGAGCAGTACTTC.

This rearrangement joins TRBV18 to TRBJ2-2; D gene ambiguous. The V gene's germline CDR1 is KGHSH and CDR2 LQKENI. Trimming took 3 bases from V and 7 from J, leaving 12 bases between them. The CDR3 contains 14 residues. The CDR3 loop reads CASSPSRRDGELFF. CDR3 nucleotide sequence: TGTGCCAGCTCACCTTCTAGAAGGGACGGGGAGCTGTTTTTT.

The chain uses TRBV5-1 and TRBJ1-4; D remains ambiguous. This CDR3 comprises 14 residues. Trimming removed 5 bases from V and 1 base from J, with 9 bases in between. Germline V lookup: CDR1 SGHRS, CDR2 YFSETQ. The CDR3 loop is CASRERVTNEKLFF. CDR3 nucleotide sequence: TGCGCCAGCAGAGAGCGGGTAACTAATGAAAAACTGTTTTTT.